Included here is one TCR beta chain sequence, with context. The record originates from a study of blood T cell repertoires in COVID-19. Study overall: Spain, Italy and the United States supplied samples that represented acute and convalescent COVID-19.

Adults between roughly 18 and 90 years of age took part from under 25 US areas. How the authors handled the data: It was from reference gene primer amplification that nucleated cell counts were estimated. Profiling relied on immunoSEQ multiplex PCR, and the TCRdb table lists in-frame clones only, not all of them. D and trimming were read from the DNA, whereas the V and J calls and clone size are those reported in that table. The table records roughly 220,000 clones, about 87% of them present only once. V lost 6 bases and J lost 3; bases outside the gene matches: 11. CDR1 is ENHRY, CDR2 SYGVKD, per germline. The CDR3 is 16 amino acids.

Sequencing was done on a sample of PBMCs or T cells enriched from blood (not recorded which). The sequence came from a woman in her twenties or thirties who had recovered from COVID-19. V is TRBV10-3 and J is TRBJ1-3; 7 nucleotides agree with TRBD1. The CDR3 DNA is TGTGCCATCAGAGTTACAGGGGACCGGATTGGAAACACCATATATTTT. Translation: CAIRVTGDRIGNTIYF.